The clone carrying this TCR beta chain was detected only a few times. Antigen specificity is unknown. A read error may produce the germline difference seen at one junction end. The hyperthyroidism patients had all been newly diagnosed, and their disease duration was under 2 months. Their ages ranged from 18 to 65 years. Those patients with uncontrolled infection, other autoimmune disease, pregnancy or lactation were excluded. The data belong to a study of T cells in Graves' hyperthyroidism and ophthalmopathy. Study background: Peripheral blood was taken when the disease was first diagnosed, before any treatment began.

CDR1 is SGDLS, CDR2 YYNGEE, per germline. The CDR3 covers 15 residues. From RNA transcripts, TCR beta CDR3 regions were amplified. HTBI primers were the set used in a first-round RT-PCR of the TCR CDR3. Using its own MiXCR run on the multiplex PCR reads, TCRdb lists one record per CDR3 protein. The sample has 470,000 or so distinct CDR3 sequences, around 20% seen once. Study conclusions and caveats: Among clonotypes expanded in thyroid above 0.001, most were also found in blood.

Sequencing input: blood. The J gene is TRBJ2-5, the V gene TRBV9, with TRBD2 matching over 9 bases. This sequence was found in a man between 18 and 29 years old with Graves' hyperthyroidism. CDR3 loop: CASSVAAGGQETQCF. CDR3 DNA sequence: TGTGCCAGCAGCGTAGCGGCGGGGGGGCAAGAGACCCAGTGCTTC.